Each of the 30 T cell receptor beta chains below was sequenced from the same sample in a study of control samples from healthy donors and cancer patients. The data were produced by immunoSEQ multiplex PCR, yet TCRdb's version contains in-frame clones alone and is incomplete. The sample shows 150,000 or so clones, about 93% of them seen only once. The sample consisted of blood. The receptors were gathered from a man aged 40-49 years in good health.

The gene calls are TRBV5-1 and TRBJ2-2; 7 bases align to TRBD1. This CDR3 has 16 residues. Germline V gives CDR1 SGHRS, CDR2 YFSETQ. Trimming removed 0 bases from V and 5 bases from J; junction bases left unmatched: 7. CDR3 protein: CASSLARQGVTGELFF. The CDR3 nucleotides are TGCGCCAGCAGCTTGGCGAGGCAGGGGGTGACCGGGGAGCTGTTTTTT.

V and J are TRBV9 and TRBJ2-3, with D possibly being TRBD2 (7 bases). CDR3 length equals 15 residues. CDR1 is SGDLS, CDR2 YYNGEE, per germline. Trimming took off 3 bases at V and 4 bases at J, with 15 bases between the two ends. The CDR3 loop is CASSAGGREADTQYF. CDR3 coding DNA: TGTGCCAGCAGCGCGGGGGGCAGAGAGGCAGATACGCAGTATTTT.

The J gene is TRBJ1-6, the V gene TRBV28; 7 nucleotides agree with TRBD1. CDR1 MDHEN and CDR2 SYDVKM come from the germline V gene. J lost 16 bases, V lost 3 bases, and 6 bases had no gene match. The CDR3 consists of 12 residues. The CDR3, as DNA: TGTGCCAGCAGTTTGGAGGGACAGCATCTCCACTTT. This translates into CASSLEGQHLHF.

The chain links TRBV5-1 to TRBJ2-2; TRBD2 aligns across 14 bases. CDR3 length equals 16 residues. The J segment lost 6 bases and the V segment lost 4 bases, leaving 5 bases of the junction unmatched. In germline, CDR1 is SGHRS, CDR2 YFSETQ. Written as DNA, the CDR3 is TGCGCCAGCAGCAGTGGGACTAGCGGGGGCCCCGGGGAGCTGTTTTTT. Its translation is CASSSGTSGGPGELFF.

This chain joins TRBV2 and TRBJ1-1, with 11 bases identical to TRBD1. CDR1 is SNHLY and CDR2 is FYNNEI in the germline V gene. J lost 4 bases, V lost 6 bases, and 4 bases had no gene match. This CDR3 comprises 14 residues. CDR3 bases: TGTGCCAGCAGGAGGACAGGGGGCTTCACTGAAGCTTTCTTT. Protein: CASRRTGGFTEAFF.

The V gene is TRBV6-5, the J gene TRBJ2-2; possibly TRBD2 for D (5 bases). Per the germline V gene, CDR1 is MNHEY and CDR2 is SVGAGI. This CDR3 has 14 residues. The V end lost 7 bases, the J end lost 4 bases, and 13 bases lay between the germline ends. The CDR3 here is CASIPGSGTGELFF. For the CDR3, the DNA is TGTGCCAGCATACCGGGGAGCGGCACCGGGGAGCTGTTTTTT.

The V call is TRBV20-1, the J call TRBJ1-5, with D unclear. This CDR3 region has 13 residues. Germline V CDR1 and CDR2: DFQATT, SNEGSKA (reference sequence). V was clipped by 3 bases and J by 4 bases, with 10 bases between them. The CDR3 coding sequence is TGCAGTGCTAGTGAGCGCGGGAATCAGCCCCAGCATTTT. As protein: CSASERGNQPQHF.

The chain links TRBV19 to TRBJ1-3; D remains unclear. This CDR3 spans 14 amino acids. Germline V gene sequence: CDR1 LNHDA, CDR2 SQIVND (reference sequence). V was shortened by 3 bases and J by 1 base, with 7 bases between the two germline ends. In nucleotides, the CDR3 is TGTGCCAGTAGTATCTCAAGTTCTGGAAACACCATATATTTT. Amino acids: CASSISSSGNTIYF.

The J gene is TRBJ2-5, the V gene TRBV4-2, with D unresolved. The germline CDR1 and CDR2 sequences are LGHNA and YNFKEQ. V was cut by 4 bases and J by 0 bases, with 6 bases left in between. The CDR3 extends over 13 amino acids. The CDR3 DNA reads TGTGCCAGCAGCCTCGAGTACCAAGAGACCCAGTACTTC. Translated, it gives CASSLEYQETQYF.

The chain couples TRBV5-4 to TRBJ2-1; D is undetermined. The CDR3 covers 12 residues. Germline CDR1 SGHNT, CDR2 YYREEE (reference sequence). The germline V and J ends were trimmed by 5 bases and 9 bases, with 12 bases remaining between them. The CDR3 here is CASSTDAGEQFF. Here the CDR3 DNA reads TGTGCCAGCAGTACCGACGCAGGTGAGCAGTTCTTC.

V is TRBV18 and J is TRBJ1-2; a weak D match, TRBD1 (6 bases). Germline loops: CDR1 KGHSH, CDR2 LQKENI. There are 16 residues in the CDR3. V was cut by 3 bases and J by 4 bases, with 18 bases left in between. The CDR3 DNA follows: TGTGCCAGCTCACCCAGAACCGGGGGGCCTGCCTATGGCTACACCTTC. Protein sequence: CASSPRTGGPAYGYTF.

This chain connects TRBV7-3 to TRBJ2-3; D remains unclear. V lost 5 bases and J lost 2, with 8 bases in between. In germline, CDR1 is SGHTA, CDR2 FQGTGA. The CDR3 is 13 residues long. The CDR3 region has the DNA TGTGCCAGCAGCCCCTCCCCCACAGATACGCAGTATTTT. Protein sequence: CASSPSPTDTQYF.

The CDR3 DNA is TGTGCCAGCAGCCAAGATCTGCTAGCGGGGGGCTCTTTTGGGGGAGAGACCCAGTACTTC. Amino acids: CASSQDLLAGGSFGGETQYF. V and J are TRBV4-2 and TRBJ2-5, with TRBD2 matching over 11 bases. V trimming: 0 bases; J trimming: 4 bases; junction bases outside the gene matches: 16. Germline V gene data show CDR1 as LGHNA and CDR2 as YNFKEQ. The CDR3 covers 20 residues.

The chain combines TRBV5-1 with TRBJ1-4; 9 bases are shared with TRBD1. The CDR3 is 16 amino acids. After removal of 4 bases from V and 4 bases from J, the junction contained 8 bases not matched to a gene. Germline V gene sequence: CDR1 SGHRS, CDR2 YFSETQ. This CDR3 is CASSPVWDRDNEKLFF. CDR3 nucleotides: TGCGCCAGCAGCCCAGTTTGGGACAGGGATAATGAAAAACTGTTTTTT.

This clone was seen a single time. J is TRBJ1-5 and V is TRBV12-2. TRBV12-2 is marked as a pseudogene. The CDR3 length is 19 residues. This CDR3 reads CASRFSLWGGLFSNQPQHF. The CDR3 nucleotides are TGTGCAAGTCGCTTCTCTTTGTGGGGGGGTCTCTTTAGCAATCAGCCCCAGCATTTT.

The chain uses TRBV11-2 and TRBJ1-5; D call uncertain. The CDR3 contains 13 residues. Deletions cut 1 base from V and 9 bases from J, with 10 bases between. Germline V gene lookup returns CDR1 SGHAT and CDR2 FQNNGV. The CDR3 spells CASSLGPTGPQHF. CDR3 DNA sequence: TGTGCCAGCAGCTTAGGGCCGACGGGGCCCCAGCATTTT.

The chain is built from TRBV10-1 and TRBJ1-1, with D tentatively TRBD1 (6 bases). The CDR3 has 16 residues. Germline assignment: CDR1 WNHNN and CDR2 SYGVQD (reference sequence). The V end was cut by 0 bases, the J end by 5 bases, with 16 bases between. The CDR3 reads CASSESIGGRSTEAFF. DNA for the CDR3: TGCGCCAGCAGTGAGTCGATCGGGGGGCGTTCGACTGAAGCTTTCTTT.

The V and J genes are TRBV30 and TRBJ1-3; TRBD1 agrees at 7 bases. Germline V lookup: CDR1 GTSNPN, CDR2 SVGIG (reference sequence). The CDR3 is 17 amino acids. V lost 0 bases, J lost 0 bases, and 8 bases stayed unmatched. The CDR3 DNA is TGTGCCTGGAGTGTACTGGGCAGGGGGTCCTCTGGAAACACCATATATTTT. Residues: CAWSVLGRGSSGNTIYF.

The chain links TRBV11-2 to TRBJ1-2; 8 bases map to TRBD1. The V gene's germline CDR1 is SGHAT and CDR2 FQNNGV. Trimming at V came to 4 bases and at J to 7 bases, leaving 5 bases not matched to a gene. CDR3 length equals 13 residues. The CDR3 sequence is CASSWTGIGGYTF. The CDR3 nucleotides are TGTGCCAGCAGCTGGACAGGGATTGGTGGCTACACCTTC.

The chain carries TRBV10-2 and TRBJ2-1, with 7 bases aligning to TRBD1. The CDR3 extends over 14 amino acids. Germline-derived CDR1 and CDR2 are WSHSY and SAAADI. V was clipped by 7 bases and J by 6 bases; unmatched bases: 9. The CDR3 region is CASKSTGDSNEQFF. The CDR3 coding sequence is TGCGCCAGCAAGAGCACAGGGGATAGCAATGAGCAGTTCTTC.

The rearrangement links TRBV7-2 to TRBJ2-5; TRBD1 or TRBD2 may be the D gene (5 bases each). CDR3 length: 14 residues. Germline V gene data show CDR1 as SGHTA and CDR2 as FQGNSA. Trimming removed 2 bases at V and 4 bases at J, with 11 bases between. The CDR3 DNA follows: TGTGCCAGCAGCTTAAAGGGACCACGAGAGACCCAGTACTTC. Its protein is CASSLKGPRETQYF. Using reference TRBV7-2 and TRBJ2-5 for the parts outside the CDR3, the full variable domain is GAGVSQSPSNKVTEKGKDVELRCDPISGHTALYWYRQSLGQGLEFLIYFQGNSAPDKSGLPSDRFSAERTGGSVSTLTIQRTQQEDSAVYLCASSLKGPRETQYFGPGTRLLVL.

Worth noting for this clone: One junction end does not reproduce the germline sequence, and a read error may be involved. The chain joins TRBV3-1 (or the pseudogene TRBV3-2) to TRBJ2-7; 12 nucleotides agree with TRBD2. The CDR3 totals 15 residues. Germline V gene lookup returns CDR1 LGHDT and CDR2 YNNKEL (reference sequence). Here the CDR3 reads CASSQARTSGVSVSF. CDR3 in DNA: TGTGCCAGCAGCCAGGCCCGGACTAGCGGGGTCTCGGTTTCCTTC.

V gene TRBV30 combines with J gene TRBJ1-1; possibly TRBD1 for D (5 bases). V shed 5 bases and J shed 1 base, with 8 bases lying between them. CDR1 and CDR2 (germline): GTSNPN, SVGIG (reference sequence). The CDR3 consists of 12 residues. The CDR3 nucleotides read TGTGCCTGGGGACACTGGAACACTGAAGCTTTCTTT. This codes for CAWGHWNTEAFF.

V and J are TRBV5-1 and TRBJ2-3; no reliable D call. The CDR3 is 15 residues long. CDR1 is SGHRS, CDR2 YFSETQ, per germline. Trimming cost V 0 bases and J 2 bases, with 10 bases left between them. The chain's CDR3 is CASSLVGGTTDTQYF. CDR3 sequence (DNA): TGCGCCAGCAGCTTGGTTGGCGGCACCACAGATACGCAGTATTTT. The full variable domain, rest sourced from reference TRBV5-1 and TRBJ2-3, is KAGVTQTPRYLIKTRGQQVTLSCSPISGHRSVSWYQQTPGQGLQFLFEYFSETQRNKGNFPGRFSGRQFSNSRSEMNVSTLELGDSALYLCASSLVGGTTDTQYFGPGTRLTVL.

The chain carries TRBV30 and TRBJ1-4, with 8 bases lining up with TRBD1. The CDR3 is 17 amino acids. J gave up 1 base and V 2 bases, and 9 bases lay outside the gene matches. The germline gives CDR1 GTSNPN, CDR2 SVGIG (reference sequence). CDR3 DNA sequence: TGTGCCTGGAGTCTACCCCTAACAGGGGGAACTAATGAAAAACTGTTTTTT. Its translation: CAWSLPLTGGTNEKLFF.

V usage is TRBV21-1 and J usage is TRBJ2-1. TRBV21-1 corresponds to a pseudogene. This CDR3 spans 13 amino acids. The CDR3 bases are TGTGCCAGCAGCAAAGAAATGGGGGATGAGCAGTTCTTC. Translated: CASSKEMGDEQFF.

A few counts support this clone. The chain couples TRBV7-2 to TRBJ1-3, with D possibly matching TRBD1 (5 bases). Trimming removed 2 bases from V and 0 bases from J, with 8 bases in between. Germline assignment: CDR1 SGHTA and CDR2 FQGNSA. The CDR3 loop spans 15 amino acids. CDR3 DNA: TGTGCCAGCAGCTTATCCCAGGGCTCTGGAAACACCATATATTTT. This gives the protein CASSLSQGSGNTIYF. The whole variable domain, remainder taken from reference TRBV7-2 and TRBJ1-3, is GAGVSQSPSNKVTEKGKDVELRCDPISGHTALYWYRQSLGQGLEFLIYFQGNSAPDKSGLPSDRFSAERTGGSVSTLTIQRTQQEDSAVYLCASSLSQGSGNTIYFGEGSWLTVV.

Remarks on this clone: Other DNA variants within this sample encode the same CDR3. The chain links TRBV5-1 to TRBJ2-1, with 13 bases lining up with TRBD2. The CDR3 covers 17 residues. The junction had 4 bases not matched to a gene; V was cut back by 3 bases and J by 1 base. CDR1 SGHRS and CDR2 YFSETQ come from the germline V gene. The CDR3 here is CASSWGLAGSSYNEQFF. The CDR3 DNA sequence: TGCGCCAGCAGCTGGGGACTAGCGGGGAGTTCCTACAATGAGCAGTTCTTC.

The chain recombines TRBV6-4 with TRBJ1-1; D is ambiguous. Per the germline V gene, CDR1 is MRHNA and CDR2 is SNTAGT. V was pared by 2 bases and J by 3 bases, with 7 bases between. The CDR3 contains 13 residues. The CDR3, as DNA: TGTGCCAGCAGTGACCGCCAGGACACTGAAGCTTTCTTT. Encoded protein: CASSDRQDTEAFF.

The genes are TRBV30 and TRBJ1-4; 7 nucleotides align to TRBD1. Germline V gene data show CDR1 as GTSNPN and CDR2 as SVGIG (reference sequence). CDR3 length equals 13 residues. With V trimmed by 8 bases and J by 3 bases, 6 bases remained unmatched. CDR3 sequence (DNA): TGTGCCGGACAGGTTTCGGCTAATGAAAAACTGTTTTTT. Translation gives CAGQVSANEKLFF.